Described below is a single T cell receptor beta chain sequence and its context. Its specificity is unknown. The data derive from a study of spatial heterogeneity in lung cancer. Across the study: An average of more than ten raw reads was observed per unique TCR and UMI combination.

Germline values: CDR1 LGHNA, CDR2 YNFKEQ. This CDR3 is built from 14 residues. V was trimmed by 4 bases and J by 3 bases, leaving 12 bases between them. In the library, each TCR cDNA molecule bore its own unique molecular identifier. TCRdb re-called the 5' RACE reads through MiXCR, storing one row per CDR3 protein. Seen here are under 4,000 distinct CDR3 sequences, approximately 10% observed once, and the top ten hold 30% to 45%. Study findings and constraints: Intratumoral expanded alpha and beta TCR counts were found to track tumor mutation counts.

Time point noted: sample taken at primary tumor resection. The cohort: 70 to 85 early-stage, untreated non-small cell lung cancer patients. Whole RNA, isolated from tumor, nontumor lung or frozen PBMC, was sequenced without prior sorting. This TCR was sampled from a male donor with early-stage non-small cell lung cancer. Sequences were derived from lung tumor tissue, sampled at surgery. The chain has TRBV4-2 and TRBJ2-5; possibly TRBD2 for D (5 bases). CDR3 sequence (DNA): TGTGCCAGCAGCCCCATCCGGGAAAAAGAGACCCAGTACTTC. The encoded protein is CASSPIREKETQYF.